This TCR beta chain was documented in a study of T-cell reconstitution after alpha-beta-depleted transplantation in children. Points from the study as a whole: Several hundred expanded graft clones reportedly were the source of alpha-beta T cells about two months after transplant. Diversity and T-cell counts at one year after transplant derived mostly from new T cells. High day-60 TCRbeta diversity in some patients came from surviving recipient T cells and thymic progenitors.

A note on this clonotype: Its target is not known.

As it was prepared, the TCRbeta library received unique molecular identifiers. TCRdb reprocessed the PCR reads with MiXCR, giving one entry per CDR3 protein. The sample has about 250,000 distinct CDR3 sequences; roughly a quarter are singletons. Germline V gene lookup returns CDR1 SQVTM and CDR2 ANQGSEA. CDR3 length equals 14 residues. J lost 6 bases, V lost 7 bases, and 12 bases had no gene match. The chain joins TRBV29-1 to TRBJ2-1; 7 bases are a match to TRBD1. Source: PBMCs, mostly from graft donor cells, taken 360 days after TCRalphabeta/CD19-depleted stem cell transplant. The sequence was collected from a female patient aged 2 to 10 who had a stem cell transplant for congenital amegakaryocytic thrombocytopenia, so the T cells may come from the graft donor. Written as DNA, the CDR3 is TGCAGCGGGCTCTGGACAGGTGTGGTCAATGAGCAGTTCTTC. Its protein is CSGLWTGVVNEQFF.